The T cell receptor beta chain under discussion was sequenced for a study of pediatric ulcerative colitis. Samples were sequenced at Survey level, maximum 500,000 reads. Libraries were prepared by immunoSEQ multiplex PCR; TCRdb keeps only in-frame clonotypes and omits some of them. The data show under 5,500 clones, around 89% seen once. With 4 bases clipped from V and 5 bases from J, the junction kept 5 bases outside the gene matches. This CDR3 comprises 14 residues. Germline values: CDR1 SEHNR, CDR2 FQNEAQ (reference sequence). Regarding the study as a whole: Rectal repertoires separated controls, mild-moderate and acute severe colitis.

In its sample, this clone was seen a few times. The antigen remains undetermined. This chain uses TRBV7-9 with TRBJ2-5; 9 positions agree with TRBD1. The TCR sequence derives from a boy between 10 and 17 years old with mild ulcerative colitis. Sequenced input: blood. The CDR3 nucleotides are TGTGCCAGCAGCTCCTACAGGGGGCGTGAGACCCAGTACTTC. It yields the protein CASSSYRGRETQYF.